The T cell receptor beta chain under discussion was sequenced for a study of T-cell memory formation after mild COVID-19. This clonotype was seen repeatedly, ten times or more. Its target is not known. Study findings and constraints: The authors left the SARS-CoV-2 specificity of second-wave clones peaking on day 37 unconfirmed.

UMIs and sample barcodes were carried by the TCR alpha and TCR beta cDNA libraries that 5'RACE produced using constant-segment primers. TCRdb processed the 5' RACE reads anew with MiXCR; each CDR3 protein has one entry. The table lists about 360,000 distinct CDR3 sequences, approximately 15% of them singletons. The sample comprised PBMCs or a T cell subset sorted from them (not recorded which). The TCR was taken from a man younger than 30 who had mild COVID-19 (a few samples of this study predate the infection). Cell type and time point are not known.

The chain's CDR3 is CASRTGRSPLHF. The CDR3, as DNA: TGTGCCAGCAGGACAGGGAGATCACCCCTCCACTTT. The chain employs TRBV6-2 or TRBV6-3 and TRBJ1-6, with TRBD1 matching over 7 bases. Germline CDR1 and CDR2: MNHEY and SVGEGT. The CDR3 runs to 12 residues. With V trimmed by 6 bases and J by 10 bases, 3 bases remained unmatched.